The sequence of this T cell receptor (beta chain) was determined in a study of cytomegalovirus exposure and HLA in healthy donors (dated by TCRdb to 2015 to 2018). Regarding the study in general: An earlier analysis of some 620 of the donors reported around 280 Gb of sequence data and some 110 million unique TCR beta sequences obtained from 150 million to 200 million T cells. Approximately 300 gigabases of sequencing data and approximately 92 million unique TCR sequences made up an early release that covered several hundred HLA-typed donors. The genetic ancestry cluster associated with self-reported Caucasian donors included around 76% of the approximately 400 genotyped donors. The study aimed to test whether cataloging public T cell receptors could reveal signatures of past pathogen exposure. The study used immunosequencing to profile the T cell repertoires of approximately 650 subjects and linked those repertoires to cytomegalovirus serostatus. A separate validation cohort of approximately 120 different subjects was used in addition to the approximately 670-subject first cohort. To predict cytomegalovirus infection status, the study brought together high-throughput TCR immunosequencing, statistical association of individual TCRs with disease status, and machine learning. To study patterns of TCR occurrence, a later analysis re-analyzed previously published TCR beta repertoires from 500 to 850 donors and added high-resolution HLA genotyping. Rather than drawing on any new phenotypic data, the later analysis identified candidate immune exposures from TCR beta sequences and the way those sequences occurred across donors. In an earlier analysis of 500 to 650 of the donors, high-throughput TCR beta sequencing was used to judge whether each TCR beta V gene segment behaved as functional or pseudogenic. Donor age, sex, ethnicity and CMV serostatus were compiled alongside the repertoire data. Genome-wide SNP genotypes for about 55% of the 666 donors were used in a later genetic analysis, which treated that subset as a discovery cohort. Every discovery cohort repertoire had been produced on one sequencing platform. Class I and class II HLA loci were covered by the typing at four-digit resolution. The number of typed donors differed by locus: 629-630 for A, B, C, DRB1 and DQB1; 522 for DQA1; approximately 600 for DPA1; and some 430 for DPB1. Roughly 5 DR-DQ haplotypes were treated as single units for association and clustering because of strong linkage in the cohort. Across 398 genotyped donors of the cohort, an average of about 220,000 unique TCR beta nucleotide sequences per donor were sequenced, and roughly a sixth of those sequences were non-productive. Findings and caveats that apply to the study as a whole: In a later analysis, several top co-occurrence clusters were reported to appear linked to parvovirus B19, influenza, CMV and Epstein-Barr virus. Roughly 17 rarely observed V segments, including chromosome 9 orphons, were excluded from the earlier analysis of some 590 of the donors because counts were too low. A cluster of highly shared sequence variants was judged likely to represent a technical artifact of the sequencing pipeline. For the cohort, immune exposure information was limited to CMV serostatus. A further reported finding was that TCR beta sequences accurately predicted the HLA-A and HLA-B alleles for most subjects in the first cohort. Across donors, most TCR sequences were observed very rarely, whereas some public TCRs were present in many individuals. An association between a missense DCLRE1C variant and V-gene and J-gene trimming of TCR beta chains was found in a later genetic analysis and replicated in an independent cohort. The study listed 150 to 200 TCR beta chains as associated with cytomegalovirus. A later analysis found that most CMV-associated TCR beta chains appeared HLA-restricted, with HLA associations seemingly driven largely by CMV exposure. The classifier was reported to diagnose cytomegalovirus status with high specificity and sensitivity in both the original and validation cohorts. Linkage disequilibrium might explain the correlated functional status among segregating V segments, but an unknown experimental factor could not be ruled out. According to a later analysis, TCR association rates differed among HLA loci, with DRB1 alleles showing the most associated TCRs and HLA-C alleles showing the fewest. The authors suggested that the approach could potentially be generalized to other disease states and immunological phenotypes. Because HLA typing was missing for some donors at each locus, association tests included only the typed subset. Specific HLA alleles were associated with 15,000 to 20,000 TCR beta sequences at a false discovery rate of 0.05 in a later analysis. In a later analysis, HLA-associated TCR beta chains were found to be more clonally expanded and to have lower generation probabilities than equally common non-associated chains. When HLA alleles, especially DR and DQ, strongly co-occurred, attributing TCR associations to individual alleles was difficult. Compared with the approximately 720-donor mean, donors in an Asian-associated ancestry cluster had fewer N-insertions in productive TCRs, according to a later genetic analysis. An earlier analysis of approximately 500 of the donors showed that most TCR beta V segments appeared in productive rearrangements either about 87% or about 30% of the time, which broadly matched IMGT annotations. Some IMGT-functional V segments, including TRBV6-2 and TRBV6-3, could not be told apart with the 87-base-pair reads, so those segments were excluded. A few of the identified cytomegalovirus-associated TCR beta chains were confirmed in vitro to be specific for cytomegalovirus antigens. This cohort had only TCR beta chains sequenced, and the lack of alpha or paired-chain data limited which features could be detected. Presence/absence analyses assumed roughly uniform sequencing depth across donors, an assumption that may not hold.

Cut back by 3 bases and 7 bases, the V and J ends lie 13 bases apart. CDR1 and CDR2 were assigned from the germline V gene as KGHSH and LQKENI. Inclusive of the bounding cysteine and phenylalanine, the CDR3 is 14 residues long. The retained sequence is limited to the CDR3, 42 bases, with the frame set at the first base. The cohort comprised fewer than 750 healthy bone marrow donors. At the time of sampling, every cohort member was nominally healthy, though immune exposures that went unrecorded were likely present. The donor tested CMV seronegative, placing the donor among the 350 or so seronegative members of the cohort. Every donor gave a peripheral blood sample, and the peripheral blood mononuclear cells from that sample were used for TCR beta sequencing. The Qiagen DNeasy Blood Extraction Kit was used to extract genomic DNA from the blood cell samples. For this clone: There is no known antigen for this receptor.

Libraries were made using the immunoSEQ multiplex PCR assay. For the multiplex PCR, a mixture combining 60 forward primers for TCR Vbeta segments and 13 reverse primers for TCR Jbeta segments was used. The CDR3 region of rearranged TCR beta genes was amplified from genomic DNA with a multiplex PCR assay. On the Illumina HiSeq System, the amplified TCR beta libraries were sequenced as 87-base-pair reads. As for how the authors treated the data: A later analysis tallied 80 million to 95 million unique TCR beta chains across the 600 to 700 repertoires, and some 12 million of those chains were shared by two or more donors. A nearest-neighbor algorithm error-corrected the raw reads and collapsed the reads into unique sequences, merging closely related sequences to remove PCR and sequencing errors. To assign V, D and J gene segments, CDR3 sequences were aligned to IMGT reference sequences. For a sequence to be retained, a match of at least six nucleotides was required to both a V gene segment and a J gene segment. Rearrangements were called productive when the CDR3 lacked stop codons and stayed in frame with V and J; all others were non-productive. Following IMGT convention, CDR3 was defined as the stretch from the second conserved V-encoded cysteine up to the conserved J-encoded phenylalanine. The earlier analysis of about 620 of the donors excluded sequences that lacked an unambiguous match to a single V gene segment. In an earlier analysis of some 590 of the donors, V segments were called functional above 56.7% productive rearrangements and were called segregating when the between-donor standard deviation exceeded 5%. A statistical classification framework was built to diagnose cytomegalovirus status from the catalog of TCR beta chain sequences. V and J gene assignment, in a later analysis, came from comparing TCR nucleotide sequences with IMGT/GENE-DB human TR gene sequences. Using the TCRdist pipeline, a later analysis assigned CDR3 sequences along with most-parsimonious VDJ recombination scenarios. In a later analysis, each TCR beta chain was defined by its CDR3 amino acid sequence together with its V-gene family, and reads without a unique V-gene family were excluded. A later analysis removed 592 highly shared, low-generation-probability nucleotide sequences to deal with suspected cross-contamination and a sequencing artifact. A later analysis calculated a clonal expansion index for each public chain from normalized within-repertoire ranks of inferred template counts. In a later analysis, generation probabilities were computed using a VDJ recombination model fitted to out-of-frame rearrangements, and the results were checked against IGoR. In a later analysis, TCR-TCR, TCR-HLA and TCR-CMV co-occurrence was scored with hypergeometric tests, and a repertoire-size bias correction was applied to TCR pairs. In a later analysis, false discovery rates were estimated by permuting HLA or CMV assignments 20 times. A later analysis grouped co-occurring TCRs with DBSCAN, adding TCRdist sequence similarity when clustering within HLA-allele-positive subsets. Repertoires with fewer than 30,000 or more than 120,000 public chains were left out of co-occurrence clustering, as were about 5 repertoires with anomalous nucleotide sharing. TCRdb mirrors the immuneACCESS table, restricted to in-frame sequences. Some clones are absent from its copies; in checked studies, under half trace to an unresolved V gene, and the reason for the others is unknown. V and J calls and clone size are as listed in that table; D and trimming were resolved from the DNA. The sample's clone listing holds about 91,000 clones. The top ten hold 3% to 4% of the sample.

The TCR originated in a woman between 25 and 40 years old in good health and CMV-seronegative. The sequence joins TRBV18 to TRBJ2-1, and possibly TRBD1, on 5 matching bases. Sequencing was performed on PBMCs. The nucleotide sequence is TGTGCCAGCTCACCCCTTTCAGGGTTGAATGAGCAGTTCTTC. It translates to CASSPLSGLNEQFF.